This T cell receptor beta chain was found in a study of blood T cell repertoires in COVID-19. Study overall: Samples representing acute and convalescent COVID-19 were sourced from the United States, Italy and Spain.

Trimming left V 4 bases short and J 4 bases short, with 14 bases between. Germline loops: CDR1 LGHDT, CDR2 YNNKEL (reference sequence). The CDR3 has 15 residues. Data came from immunoSEQ multiplex PCR; TCRdb stores just in-frame clones and leaves some out. The sample consists of about 25,000 clones, 70% to 85% of them appearing once. V usage is TRBV3-1 (or the pseudogene TRBV3-2) and J usage is TRBJ1-3; D uncertain. The sequencing sample was made of peripheral blood. The TCR originated in a man older than 75 with active or convalescent COVID-19. The chain's CDR3 is CASSLTAKPGNTIYF. Here the CDR3 DNA reads TGTGCCAGCAGCCTAACAGCAAAACCGGGAAACACCATATATTTT.